The T cell receptor (beta chain) described here comes from a study of shared clonotypes between healthy human individuals. Study context: In total, the donors were a couple of women and three men aged 18 to 49. Each donor contributed plates that comprised three CD4 naive, three CD4 memory, two CD8 naive and one CD8 memory. Study results and limitations: Blood was the only sampled material, and tissue repertoires likely differ.

Points on this clone: Antigen specificity is unknown.

Caucasian adults residing in Nashville, Tennessee made up all the donors. Only in-frame clones appear in the TCRdb table, and some are missing; sequencing was by immunoSEQ multiplex PCR. This sample has roughly 1 million clones, with around 78% found just once. The sequenced sample consisted of memory CD4+ T cells from PBMCs. Subset of the sample: CD45RA-negative fraction. This sequence originates from a man aged 18 to 30 in good health. Some clones in this sample may be carry-over from other donors' samples.

CDR3 loop: CASRATGGSYNEQFF. The CDR3 region has the DNA TGTGCCAGCAGGGCGACAGGGGGCTCCTACAATGAGCAGTTCTTC. The V call is TRBV5-4, the J call TRBJ2-1; 9 nucleotides line up with TRBD1. There are 15 residues in the CDR3. CDR1 SGHNT and CDR2 YYREEE come from the germline V gene (reference sequence). The V segment lost 5 bases and the J segment 0 bases; nucleotides outside the gene matches: 3.